This T cell receptor beta chain was retrieved from a study of identical twins. This clonotype turned up a few times. In germline, CDR1 is DFQATT, CDR2 SNEGSKA (reference sequence). Trimming pared 0 bases from V and 2 bases from J, leaving 10 bases between. The CDR3 spans 14 residues. TCRdb re-analysed the 5' RACE reads in MiXCR, keeping a single row per CDR3 protein. Of about 210,000 distinct CDR3 sequences in the sample, over 8% were seen once. The sample was memory (CD45RO+) T cells sorted from blood. J is TRBJ2-5 and V is TRBV20-1; the D is unclear. The sequence was obtained from a woman between 18 and 30 years old in good health. The CDR3 nucleotides read TGCAGTGCTAGAGATACGGGTAGTCAAGAGACCCAGTACTTC. This sequence encodes CSARDTGSQETQYF.